This T cell receptor (beta chain) came from a study of Ad26.COV2.S vaccination and SARS-CoV-2 variants (dated by TCRdb to the early 2020s). With respect to the entire study: Donors in the vaccine arm were drawn from COV1001, a phase I-IIa trial of Ad26.COV2.S in healthy adults that was multicentre, randomized, double-blind and placebo-controlled. Trial participants were randomized into five groups of five, in which low-dose or high-dose Ad26.COV2.S was given once or twice, or placebo was given on both occasions. Investigators did not know the trial group allocation while performing experiments and assessing outcomes. Dosing of Ad26.COV2.S was intramuscular, at either 5x10^10 or 1x10^11 viral particles, delivered as one shot or as two shots spaced 56 days apart. A total of roughly 30 samples were included in the TCR-sequenced set, comprising some 20 Ad26.COV2.S vaccine recipients, 5 placebo recipients and 8 SARS-CoV-2 convalescent individuals. The specificity and breadth of SARS-CoV-2-reactive T cell receptors after Ad26.COV2.S vaccination were assessed by TCRbeta repertoire sequencing.

The investigation overall reported the following: Comparing responses between vaccine doses or regimens was not something the study was powered to do. Non-spike TCR breadth was comparable between vaccine and placebo recipients, consistent with the vaccine containing only spike. The authors noted that the TCR breadth and depth analyses may have underestimated total T cell responses. After vaccination, spike-specific CD8+ and CD4+ T cell responses were reported to show substantial breadth. Higher spike-specific TCR breadth was observed in Ad26.COV2.S recipients than in placebo recipients (P = 0.0014).

Points on this clone: Its target antigen remains unknown. Base qualities are not at hand, and no much larger clone is one base apart.

The immunoSEQ Assay was the method used to sequence TCRbeta CDR3 regions. After extraction, genomic DNA underwent amplification by bias-controlled multiplex PCR, followed by high-throughput sequencing. Per the source publication's procedure: To quantify the absolute abundance of every unique TCRbeta CDR3 region, sequences were collapsed and filtered. T cell fraction was estimated by normalization of TCRbeta template counts to usable DNA, with usable DNA being measured through amplification of reference genes present in all nucleated cells. Repertoire TCRs were annotated as SARS-CoV-2-specific when V gene, CDR3 amino acid sequence and J gene were exactly matched to a known reactive TCR set. MIRA supplied the reference SARS-CoV-2 TCR set, which was filtered for enrichment in COVID-19-positive ImmuneCODE repertoires so that public or cross-reactive TCRs were removed. Drawing on the MIRA antigens, annotated TCRs were analysed further at the level of specific ORF or position within ORF. Breadth was defined as annotated unique rearrangements over total unique productive rearrangements; depth was the summed frequency of those rearrangements. Two-sided Wilcoxon rank-sum tests were applied when comparing TCR breadth between groups. TCRdb retrieved this table from immuneACCESS and kept in-frame rearrangements only. Not all clones are present; in checked studies, unresolved V genes account for under half, and no reason is known for the remainder. V, J and clone size were drawn from that table, and D and trimming were deduced from the DNA. For this sample there are about 460,000 clones; about 89% appear just once. The top ten hold 1.7% of the sample.

The sample's treatment or condition label, in plain terms: 15 to 20 received Ad26.COV2.S at low or high dose, single or two shots; about 5 received placebo; per-sample allocation not given. Repertoires of vaccine and placebo recipients were sequenced from samples taken on day 63 after the first injection. In Cohort 1b, more than 20 adults aged 18-55 years were enrolled at a single site in Boston, USA, between 29 July and 7 August 2020. Ad26.COV2.S was a replication-incompetent adenovirus type 26 vector expressing a prefusion-stabilized SARS-CoV-2 spike protein from the original Wuhan strain. The origin of this receptor is a person between 18 and 65 years old who received the Ad26.COV2.S COVID-19 vaccine or a placebo. The sequencing here drew on peripheral blood, taken in a trial of Ad26.COV2.S vaccine versus placebo.

The CDR3 sequence is CASSPSGGIGEKLFF. The DNA sequence is as follows: TGTGCCAGCAGCCCCTCGGGGGGAATCGGGGAAAAACTGTTTTTT. The chain links TRBV9 with TRBJ1-4; a weak D assignment points to TRBD1 (5 bases agree). From its cysteine to its phenylalanine, the CDR3 spans 15 amino acids. Only CDR3 DNA remains: 45 bases, in frame from the first base. CDR1 and CDR2 were assigned from the germline V gene as SGDLS and YYNGEE. V sheds 4 bases and J sheds 8 bases, leaving 18 bases between their ends.